Following are 4 T cell receptor beta chains from one sample sequenced in a study of cytomegalovirus exposure and HLA in healthy donors. 60 Vbeta and 13 Jbeta primers were used in PCR. TCRdb keeps only in-frame clones here, not all; method: immunoSEQ multiplex PCR. The repertoire includes around 100,000 clones, 70% to 80% of them detected once, and roughly 4% sits in the top ten. Sequencing input: PBMCs. The source is a female donor in good health and CMV-seropositive.

This clone was recorded a few times. The chain links TRBV10-3 to TRBJ1-2; D remains unclear. The CDR3 spans 13 residues. The germline V and J ends were trimmed by 4 bases and 2 bases, with 8 bases remaining between them. Per the germline V gene, CDR1 is ENHRY and CDR2 is SYGVKD. Here the CDR3 DNA reads TGTGCCATCAGTGCCGGGTTCAACTATGGCTACACCTTC. Translation gives CAISAGFNYGYTF.

The V call is TRBV5-6, the J call TRBJ2-5, with D unresolved. The ends were cut back, 4 bases at V and 5 bases at J, with 6 bases in the middle. The CDR3 covers 11 residues. CDR1 SGHDT and CDR2 YYEEEE come from the germline V gene. The CDR3 spells CASSVLETQYF. The DNA for the CDR3 is TGTGCCAGCAGCGTCCTGGAGACCCAGTACTTC.

The chain joins TRBV5-1 to TRBJ1-3; tentatively, D is TRBD1 (5 bases). CDR1 SGHRS and CDR2 YFSETQ come from the germline V gene. This CDR3 is built from 14 residues. V shed 5 bases and J shed 2 bases, with 11 bases lying between them. CDR3 residues: CASSLGVPGNTIYF. In DNA form, the CDR3 reads TGCGCCAGCAGTCTAGGGGTTCCTGGAAACACCATATATTTT.

The rearrangement joins TRBV5-6 to TRBJ2-7; D not certain. Germline CDR1 and CDR2: SGHDT and YYEEEE. This CDR3 has 12 amino acids. V was pared by 4 bases and J by 3 bases, with 8 bases between. CDR3 protein: CASSLRSYEQYF. Written as DNA, the CDR3 is TGTGCCAGCAGCCTGAGAAGCTACGAGCAGTACTTC.